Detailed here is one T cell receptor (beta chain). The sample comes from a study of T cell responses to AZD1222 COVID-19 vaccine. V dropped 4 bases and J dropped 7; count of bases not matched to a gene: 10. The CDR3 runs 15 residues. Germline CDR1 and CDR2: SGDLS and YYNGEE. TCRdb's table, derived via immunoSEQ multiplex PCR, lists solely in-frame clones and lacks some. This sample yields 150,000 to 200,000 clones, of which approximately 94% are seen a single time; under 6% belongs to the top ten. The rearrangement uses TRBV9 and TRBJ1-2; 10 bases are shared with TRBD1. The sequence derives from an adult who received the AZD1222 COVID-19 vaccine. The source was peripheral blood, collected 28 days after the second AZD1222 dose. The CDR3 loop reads CASSSAGTGVGGYTF. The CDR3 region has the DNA TGTGCCAGCAGCTCGGCCGGGACAGGGGTTGGTGGCTACACCTTC.